The 4 T cell receptor beta chains in this list originate from one sample, sequenced in a study of cytomegalovirus exposure and HLA in healthy donors. 60 Vbeta and 13 Jbeta primers were used in PCR. Measured with immunoSEQ multiplex PCR; TCRdb has only the in-frame clones, and not every one. Seen here are over 95,000 clones, over 55% observed once, and the top ten hold roughly 8.3%. Source material: PBMCs. Receptors originate from a man between 18 and 29 years old in good health and CMV-seropositive.

This clone was seen just once. The chain carries TRBV6-1 and TRBJ1-2, with D perhaps matching TRBD1 (5 bases). V dropped 1 base and J dropped 4 bases, with 10 bases sitting between them. The germline CDR1 and CDR2 sequences are MNHNS and SASEGT. CDR3 length equals 14 residues. In nucleotides, the CDR3 is TGTGCCAGCAGTGAAGACAGGCGCGGCTATGGCTACACCTTC. Translation gives CASSEDRRGYGYTF.

The V call is TRBV5-4, the J call TRBJ2-5; D is perhaps TRBD2 (5 bases). The J call may be in error: the DNA end matches TRBJ2-7 better. The germline CDR1 and CDR2 sequences are SGHNT and YYREEE (reference sequence). The CDR3 totals 15 residues. In nucleotides, the CDR3 is TGTGCCAGCAGCTTGAAAGGGAGAAGAGACTACGAGCAGTACTTC. This translates into CASSLKGRRDYEQYF.

This chain's CDR3 is CASSPPRSNGYLEQYF. The DNA of the CDR3 is TGTGCCAGCTCACCACCGCGGAGTAATGGGTATCTCGAGCAGTACTTC. The gene calls are TRBV18 and TRBJ2-7, with no clear D. Germline V gene sequence: CDR1 KGHSH, CDR2 LQKENI. This CDR3 region has 16 residues. Trimming pared 0 bases from V and 6 bases from J, leaving 18 bases between. The whole variable domain, remainder taken from reference TRBV18 and TRBJ2-7, is NAGVMQNPRHLVRRRGQEARLRCSPMKGHSHVYWYRQLPEEGLKFMVYLQKENIIDESGMPKERFSAEFPKEGPSILRIQQVVRGDSAAYFCASSPPRSNGYLEQYFGPGTRLTVT.

V and J are TRBV7-9 and TRBJ2-1; 10 positions match TRBD2. V dropped 2 bases and J dropped 0; count of bases not matched to a gene: 7. This CDR3 spans 18 amino acids. The germline V gene has CDR1 SEHNR and CDR2 FQNEAQ (reference sequence). CDR3: CASSLLSGGPSSYNEQFF. In DNA form, the CDR3 reads TGTGCCAGCAGCTTACTTAGCGGGGGGCCTAGCTCCTACAATGAGCAGTTCTTC.